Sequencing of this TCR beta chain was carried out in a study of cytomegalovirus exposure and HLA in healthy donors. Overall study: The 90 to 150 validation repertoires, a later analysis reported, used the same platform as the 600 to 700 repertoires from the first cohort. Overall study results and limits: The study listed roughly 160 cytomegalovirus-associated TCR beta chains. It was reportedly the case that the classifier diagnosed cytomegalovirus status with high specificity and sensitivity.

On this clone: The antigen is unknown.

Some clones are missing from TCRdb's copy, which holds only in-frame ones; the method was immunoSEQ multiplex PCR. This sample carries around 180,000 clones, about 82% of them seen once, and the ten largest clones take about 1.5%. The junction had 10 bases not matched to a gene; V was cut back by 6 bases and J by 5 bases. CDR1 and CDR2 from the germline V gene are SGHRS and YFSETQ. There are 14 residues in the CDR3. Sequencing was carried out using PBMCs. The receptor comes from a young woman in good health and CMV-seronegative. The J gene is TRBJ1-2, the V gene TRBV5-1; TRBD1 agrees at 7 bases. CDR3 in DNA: TGCGCCAGCACTGAATCCGGGACAGCTTATGGCTACACCTTC. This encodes CASTESGTAYGYTF.